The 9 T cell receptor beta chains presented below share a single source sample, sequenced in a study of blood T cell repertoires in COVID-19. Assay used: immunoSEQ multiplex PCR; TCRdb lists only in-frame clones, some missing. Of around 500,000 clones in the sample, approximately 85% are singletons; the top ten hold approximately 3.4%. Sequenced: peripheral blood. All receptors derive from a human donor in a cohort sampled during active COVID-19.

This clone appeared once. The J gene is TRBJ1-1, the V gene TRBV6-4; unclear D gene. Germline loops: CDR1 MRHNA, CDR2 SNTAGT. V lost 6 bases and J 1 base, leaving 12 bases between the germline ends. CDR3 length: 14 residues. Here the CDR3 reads CASRDTEKNTEAFF. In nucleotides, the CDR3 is TGTGCCAGCAGGGATACAGAAAAGAACACTGAAGCTTTCTTT.

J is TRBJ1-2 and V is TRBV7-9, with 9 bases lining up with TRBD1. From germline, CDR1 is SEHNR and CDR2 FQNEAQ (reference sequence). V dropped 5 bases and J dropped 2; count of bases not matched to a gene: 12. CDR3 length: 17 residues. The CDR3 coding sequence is TGTGCCAGCAGCGACGGGACAGGGTATAGCCCCAACTATGGCTACACCTTC. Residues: CASSDGTGYSPNYGYTF.

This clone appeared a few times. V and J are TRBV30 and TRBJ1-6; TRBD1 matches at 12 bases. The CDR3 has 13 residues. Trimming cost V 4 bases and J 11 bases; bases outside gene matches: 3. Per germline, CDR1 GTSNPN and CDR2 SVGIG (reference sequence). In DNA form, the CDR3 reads TGTGCCTGGAAGGGACAGGGGGCGGCACCCCTCCACTTT. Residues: CAWKGQGAAPLHF.

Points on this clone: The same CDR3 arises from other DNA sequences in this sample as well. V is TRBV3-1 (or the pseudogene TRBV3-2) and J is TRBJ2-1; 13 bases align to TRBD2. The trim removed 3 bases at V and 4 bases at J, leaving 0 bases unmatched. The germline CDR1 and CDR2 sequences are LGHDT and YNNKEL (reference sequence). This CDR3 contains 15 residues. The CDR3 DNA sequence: TGTGCCAGCAGCCAGGGACTAGCGGGGTACAATGAGCAGTTCTTC. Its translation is CASSQGLAGYNEQFF.

CDR3 region: CASSSRTPAYEQYF. CDR3 DNA sequence: TGTGCCAGCAGTTCTAGGACTCCCGCCTACGAGCAGTACTTC. The chain employs TRBV6-2 or TRBV6-3 and TRBJ2-7; possibly TRBD2 for D (5 bases). V was cut by 4 bases and J by 2 bases, with 12 bases left in between. Germline V gene sequence: CDR1 MNHEY, CDR2 SVGEGT. The CDR3 consists of 14 residues.

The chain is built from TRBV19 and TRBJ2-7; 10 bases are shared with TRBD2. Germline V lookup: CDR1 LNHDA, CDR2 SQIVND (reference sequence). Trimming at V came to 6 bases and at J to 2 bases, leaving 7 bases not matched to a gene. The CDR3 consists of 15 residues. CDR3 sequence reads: CASSVTSGPTYEQYF. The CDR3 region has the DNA TGTGCCAGTAGCGTGACTAGCGGGCCAACCTACGAGCAGTACTTC.

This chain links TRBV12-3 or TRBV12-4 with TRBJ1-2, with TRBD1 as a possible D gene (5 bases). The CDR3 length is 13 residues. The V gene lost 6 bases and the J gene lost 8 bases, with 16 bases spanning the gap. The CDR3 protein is CASRPWGRQGYTF. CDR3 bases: TGTGCCAGCAGGCCCTGGGGCAGACAGGGCTACACCTTC.

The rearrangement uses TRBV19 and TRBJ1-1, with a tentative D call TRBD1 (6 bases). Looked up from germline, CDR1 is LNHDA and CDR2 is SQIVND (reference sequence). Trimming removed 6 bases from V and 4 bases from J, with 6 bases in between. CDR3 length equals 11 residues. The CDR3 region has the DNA TGTGCCAGTAGGACAGGCACTGAAGCTTTCTTT. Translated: CASRTGTEAFF. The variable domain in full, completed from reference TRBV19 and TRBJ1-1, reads DGGITQSPKYLFRKEGQNVTLSCEQNLNHDAMYWYRQDPGQGLRLIYYSQIVNDFQKGDIAEGYSVSREKKESFPLTVTSAQKNPTAFYLCASRTGTEAFFGQGTRLTVV.

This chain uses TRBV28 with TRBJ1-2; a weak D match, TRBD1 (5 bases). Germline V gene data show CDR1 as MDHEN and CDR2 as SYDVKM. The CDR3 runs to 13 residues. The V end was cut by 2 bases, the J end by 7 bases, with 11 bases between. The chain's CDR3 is CASSLDSLAGYTF. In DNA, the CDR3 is TGTGCCAGCAGTTTAGACAGCCTGGCTGGCTACACCTTC.